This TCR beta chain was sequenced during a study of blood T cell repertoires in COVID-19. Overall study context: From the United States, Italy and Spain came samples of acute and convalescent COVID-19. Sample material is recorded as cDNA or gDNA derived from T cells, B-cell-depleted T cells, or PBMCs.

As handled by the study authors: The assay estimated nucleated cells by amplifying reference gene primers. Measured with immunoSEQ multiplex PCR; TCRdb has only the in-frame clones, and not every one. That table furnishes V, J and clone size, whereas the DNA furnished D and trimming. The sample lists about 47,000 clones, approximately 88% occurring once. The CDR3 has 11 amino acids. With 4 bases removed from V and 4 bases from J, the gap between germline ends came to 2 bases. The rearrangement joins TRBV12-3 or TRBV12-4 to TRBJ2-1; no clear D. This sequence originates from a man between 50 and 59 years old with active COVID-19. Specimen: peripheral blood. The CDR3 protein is CASSSYNEQFF. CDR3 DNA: TGTGCCAGCAGTTCATACAATGAGCAGTTCTTC.